Presented here are 28 T cell receptor beta chains from one specimen sequenced in a study of shared clonotypes between healthy human individuals. Measured with immunoSEQ multiplex PCR; TCRdb has only the in-frame clones, and not every one. The sample has approximately 2,300,000 clones, around 93% seen once. Sequencing was carried out using naive CD4+ T cells from PBMCs. Subset specified: CD45RA+ positively selected. The source is a man younger than 35 in good health. Some clones in this sample may be carry-over from other donors' samples.

This rearrangement joins TRBV18 to TRBJ2-1, with D possibly TRBD2 on 6 matching bases. With 4 bases removed from V and 8 bases from J, the gap between germline ends came to 15 bases. The CDR3 has 14 amino acids. Looked up from germline, CDR1 is KGHSH and CDR2 is LQKENI. CDR3 in amino acids: CASSLTTSWYEQFF. The CDR3 DNA is TGTGCCAGCTCACTCACGACTAGTTGGTATGAGCAGTTCTTC.

V and J are TRBV28 and TRBJ1-3, with unresolved D. The CDR3 extends over 14 amino acids. The V and J ends lost 6 bases and 0 bases respectively, with 9 bases between them. Germline lookup yields CDR1 MDHEN and CDR2 SYDVKM. As DNA, the CDR3 is TGTGCCAGCAGCTTCGTGGGCTCTGGAAACACCATATATTTT. The encoded protein is CASSFVGSGNTIYF.

Many counts were recorded for this clone. CDR3 amino acids: CSATTVGGGEQYF. The CDR3 bases are TGCAGCGCCACGACAGTTGGGGGAGGCGAGCAGTACTTC. V usage is TRBV29-1 and J usage is TRBJ2-7; possible D gene TRBD2, 6 bases. Germline values: CDR1 SQVTM, CDR2 ANQGSEA. This CDR3 region has 13 residues. V lost 7 bases to trimming and J lost 6 bases, with 19 bases between them.

V and J are TRBV6-1 and TRBJ2-1; 9 bases are shared with TRBD1. V was clipped by 8 bases and J by 4 bases; unmatched bases: 9. The CDR3 spans 15 residues. Per the germline V gene, CDR1 is MNHNS and CDR2 is SASEGT. CDR3 in amino acids: CASPQGAIVYNEQFF. CDR3 coding DNA: TGTGCCAGCCCACAGGGGGCCATTGTGTACAATGAGCAGTTCTTC.

A remark on this clone: This specimen includes other DNA sequences encoding the same CDR3. The chain links TRBV28 to TRBJ2-7, with 10 bases lining up with TRBD1. The germline gives CDR1 MDHEN, CDR2 SYDVKM. The CDR3 totals 15 residues. After removal of 4 bases from V and 0 bases from J, the junction contained 3 bases not matched to a gene. Here the CDR3 reads CASSSGQGSSYEQYF. Here the CDR3 DNA reads TGTGCCAGCAGTTCGGGACAGGGGAGCTCCTACGAGCAGTACTTC.

The chain recombines TRBV5-4 with TRBJ2-7, with D tentatively TRBD2 (5 bases). Germline values: CDR1 SGHNT, CDR2 YYREEE (reference sequence). The germline V and J ends were trimmed by 0 bases and 3 bases, with 10 bases remaining between them. The CDR3 runs to 14 residues. CDR3 region: CASSLAASSYEQYF. As DNA, the CDR3 is TGTGCCAGCAGCTTGGCGGCTAGCAGCTACGAGCAGTACTTC.

This chain joins TRBV28 and TRBJ2-5; no reliable D call. With 8 bases removed from V and 4 bases from J, the gap between germline ends came to 20 bases. Germline lookup yields CDR1 MDHEN and CDR2 SYDVKM. The CDR3 is made up of 15 amino acids. The CDR3 region is CASSLGLINGETQYF. CDR3 sequence (DNA): TGTGCCAGCTCCTTGGGCCTGATCAATGGAGAGACCCAGTACTTC. Based on the CDR3 plus reference TRBV28 and TRBJ2-5, the full variable domain is DVKVTQSSRYLVKRTGEKVFLECVQDMDHENMFWYRQDPGLGLRLIYFSYDVKMKEKGDIPEGYSVSREKKERFSLILESASTNQTSMYLCASSLGLINGETQYFGPGTRLLVL.

This clone was seen once. The same CDR3 also results from other DNA sequences found in this sample. V gene TRBV5-4 combines with J gene TRBJ2-5, with D unresolved. Germline assignment: CDR1 SGHNT and CDR2 YYREEE (reference sequence). Deletions cut 0 bases from V and 1 base from J, with 7 bases between. The CDR3 length is 14 residues. The CDR3 nucleotides read TGTGCCAGCAGCTTGGTCGGCAGCCAAGAGACCCAGTACTTC. It translates to CASSLVGSQETQYF.

This clone was observed a single time. The V gene is TRBV18, the J gene TRBJ2-7, with no clear D. Germline loops: CDR1 KGHSH, CDR2 LQKENI. This CDR3 is built from 15 residues. V lost 1 base and J lost 2, with 12 bases in between. CDR3 nucleotide sequence: TGTGCCAGCTCACCACTGCCGCTAGAAACCTACGAGCAGTACTTC. Translating it yields CASSPLPLETYEQYF.

The chain combines TRBV7-8 with TRBJ2-7; TRBD2 agrees at 15 bases. The J segment lost 2 bases and the V segment lost 5 bases, leaving 13 bases of the junction unmatched. This CDR3 region has 19 residues. From germline, CDR1 is SGHVS and CDR2 FQNEAQ. CDR3 region: CASSTHPGLAGGPTYEQYF. DNA of the CDR3: TGTGCCAGCAGCACTCACCCGGGACTAGCGGGAGGCCCCACCTACGAGCAGTACTTC.

The chain uses TRBV20-1 and TRBJ2-3; D is unresolved. The CDR3 has 11 residues. Germline CDR1 is DFQATT and CDR2 is SNEGSKA (reference sequence). The V and J ends lost 8 bases and 3 bases respectively, with 9 bases between them. CDR3: CSYLGTDTQYF. DNA for the CDR3: TGCAGTTATTTAGGAACAGATACGCAGTATTTT.

For this clone: At the DNA level, this CDR3 is encoded by other sequences in the same sample as well. This chain uses TRBV20-1 with TRBJ2-7, with D unclear. Germline loops: CDR1 DFQATT, CDR2 SNEGSKA (reference sequence). V was shortened by 4 bases and J by 2 bases, with 3 bases between the two germline ends. This CDR3 has 10 residues. CDR3 in amino acids: CSAKTYEQYF. CDR3 coding DNA: TGCAGTGCTAAAACCTACGAGCAGTACTTC.

The rearrangement links TRBV6-5 to TRBJ1-3; weak D call: TRBD1 (5 bases). The CDR3 sequence is 14 residues long. Germline values: CDR1 MNHEY, CDR2 SVGAGI. V lost 5 bases and J 0 bases, leaving 8 bases between the germline ends. CDR3 coding DNA: TGTGCCAGCAGTCCGACAGTCTCTGGAAACACCATATATTTT. Protein: CASSPTVSGNTIYF.

The rearrangement uses TRBV7-9 and TRBJ2-7; TRBD2 matches 11 bases. This CDR3 comprises 15 residues. The V and J ends lost 5 bases and 6 bases, in that order; junction bases with no gene match: 9. Germline V CDR1 and CDR2: SEHNR, FQNEAQ (reference sequence). CDR3 in amino acids: CASSAVASGRSEQYF. For the CDR3, the DNA is TGTGCCAGCAGCGCTGTCGCTAGCGGGAGGAGCGAGCAGTACTTC.

The V and J genes are TRBV19 and TRBJ2-1; 10 nucleotides match TRBD2. Unmatched junction bases numbered 9, after V lost 4 bases and J lost 9 bases. Germline assignment: CDR1 LNHDA and CDR2 SQIVND (reference sequence). CDR3 size: 15 residues. The CDR3 region is CASSTLAGARAEQFF. Here the CDR3 DNA reads TGTGCCAGTAGTACCCTAGCGGGAGCTAGGGCTGAGCAGTTCTTC.

This clone was seen just once. The chain recombines TRBV5-4 with TRBJ2-5, with 13 bases aligning to TRBD2. The CDR3 contains 17 residues. V gave up 4 bases and J gave up 5 bases; unmatched junction bases: 11. Germline V CDR1 and CDR2: SGHNT, YYREEE (reference sequence). CDR3 sequence reads: CASSTLTSGRAVETQYF. The CDR3 nucleotides are TGTGCCAGCAGCACTCTTACTAGCGGGAGGGCAGTGGAGACCCAGTACTTC.

The CDR3 is CASSPLSLAGNTGELFF. The CDR3 nucleotides are TGTGCCAGCTCACCATTGAGCCTAGCGGGGAACACCGGGGAGCTGTTTTTT. V and J are TRBV18 and TRBJ2-2, with 8 bases matching TRBD2. This CDR3 region has 17 residues. The V and J ends lost 2 bases and 1 base, in that order; junction bases with no gene match: 6. CDR1 is KGHSH and CDR2 is LQKENI in the germline V gene.

This clone was seen once. The V call is TRBV4-1, the J call TRBJ1-5; D is undetermined. The CDR3 is 16 residues long. Germline V gives CDR1 MGHRA, CDR2 YSYEKL. V lost 0 bases and J lost 3, with 12 bases in between. The CDR3 DNA sequence: TGCGCCAGCAGCCAAGAGAGGAGGAGGGACAATCAGCCCCAGCATTTT. Its protein product is CASSQERRRDNQPQHF.

This chain uses TRBV6-5 with TRBJ2-2, with D tentatively TRBD1 (5 bases). From germline, CDR1 is MNHEY and CDR2 SVGAGI. CDR3 size: 13 residues. V lost 8 bases to trimming and J lost 6 bases, with 13 bases between them. In nucleotides, the CDR3 is TGTGCCAGCTCCATTACCAGGGCCGGGGAGCTGTTTTTT. Protein sequence: CASSITRAGELFF.

The J gene is TRBJ2-5, the V gene TRBV19; weak D call: TRBD2 (6 bases). The germline gives CDR1 LNHDA, CDR2 SQIVND (reference sequence). V shed 5 bases and J shed 5 bases, with 9 bases lying between them. The CDR3 runs 12 residues. The CDR3 region has the DNA TGTGCCAGTAGTTTCCGGGGGGAGACCCAGTACTTC. Protein product: CASSFRGETQYF.

The chain recombines TRBV27 with TRBJ2-5; 10 nucleotides line up with TRBD1. Trimming removed 5 bases from V and 7 bases from J; junction bases left unmatched: 10. This CDR3 contains 15 residues. Germline lookup yields CDR1 MNHEY and CDR2 SMNVEV (reference sequence). DNA of the CDR3: TGTGCCAGCAGTGCGACGGGACAGGGGAGGGCGACCCAGTACTTC. This codes for CASSATGQGRATQYF.

This chain uses TRBV28 with TRBJ2-6; D is possibly TRBD2 (6 bases). There are 15 residues in the CDR3. Germline-derived CDR1 and CDR2 are MDHEN and SYDVKM. Deletions cut 8 bases from V and 4 bases from J, with 15 bases between. CDR3 in DNA: TGTGCCAGCGTCAGTACCGGGAGAGGGGCCAACGTCCTGACTTTC. Its protein product is CASVSTGRGANVLTF.

The J gene is TRBJ2-1, the V gene TRBV4-3, with 10 bases lining up with TRBD2. The germline V gene encodes CDR1 LGHNA and CDR2 YSLEER. The ends lost 1 base at V and 8 bases at J; junction bases unmatched: 8. The CDR3 extends over 16 amino acids. The CDR3 loop is CASSQGFTSGIYEQFF. In DNA form, the CDR3 reads TGCGCCAGCAGCCAAGGTTTCACTAGCGGGATATATGAGCAGTTCTTC.

The V and J genes are TRBV5-1 and TRBJ1-2; 8 nucleotides agree with TRBD1. The germline V gene has CDR1 SGHRS and CDR2 YFSETQ. This CDR3 has 15 amino acids. Germline trimming cut 1 base from V and 8 bases from J; bases unmatched to any gene: 10. The CDR3 nucleotides are TGCGCCAGCAGCTTGACAACTCAGGGGGCGCTGGGCTACACCTTC. Residues: CASSLTTQGALGYTF.

The V and J genes are TRBV5-1 and TRBJ1-1; no clear D gene. Germline V gene data show CDR1 as SGHRS and CDR2 as YFSETQ. V dropped 1 base and J dropped 1 base, with 8 bases sitting between them. This CDR3 is 14 amino acids long. The DNA of the CDR3 is TGCGCCAGCAGCTTGATAGGGCGGAACACTGAAGCTTTCTTT. Translation gives CASSLIGRNTEAFF.

The chain combines TRBV30 with TRBJ1-3; D gene ambiguous. Germline assignment: CDR1 GTSNPN and CDR2 SVGIG (reference sequence). The CDR3 spans 13 residues. V was pared by 4 bases and J by 1 base, with 8 bases between. CDR3 in amino acids: CAWMLGSGNTIYF. CDR3 DNA: TGTGCCTGGATGTTGGGATCTGGAAACACCATATATTTT.

The chain employs TRBV5-1 and TRBJ2-2; the D call may be TRBD1 or TRBD2 (5 bases each). Germline values: CDR1 SGHRS, CDR2 YFSETQ. The CDR3 loop spans 21 amino acids. Trimming removed 5 bases at V and 6 bases at J, with 35 bases between. CDR3 amino acids: CASSRPGPNFAQPSAPGELFF. The CDR3, as DNA: TGCGCCAGCAGTAGACCGGGACCCAACTTCGCACAGCCATCAGCTCCCGGGGAGCTGTTTTTT.

This clone came up once. The chain has TRBV5-1 and TRBJ2-7; the match to TRBD1 covers 9 bases. This CDR3 region has 15 residues. CDR1 SGHRS and CDR2 YFSETQ come from the germline V gene. J was trimmed by 1 base and V by 4 bases; bases with no gene match: 6. The CDR3 sequence is CASSEGQGESYEQYF. CDR3 nucleotide sequence: TGCGCCAGCAGCGAGGGACAGGGAGAGTCCTACGAGCAGTACTTC.